A single sample is the source of the 11 T cell receptor beta chains below, sequenced in a study of blood T cell repertoires in COVID-19. Method: immunoSEQ multiplex PCR; TCRdb's copy keeps in-frame clones and lacks some. The repertoire holds about 140,000 clones, with less than 85% as singletons. The sequenced material came from PBMCs or T cells enriched from blood (not recorded which). These receptors all come from a woman aged 18-30 years who had been exposed to COVID-19.

V gene TRBV10-2 combines with J gene TRBJ1-2; 7 bases line up with TRBD1. V lost 7 bases to trimming and J lost 6 bases; unmatched junction nucleotides: 11. The CDR3 totals 14 residues. Germline CDR1 reads WSHSY; CDR2 reads SAAADI. For the CDR3, the DNA is TGCGCCAGCACCCGACCTGGCACAGGGGATGGCTACACCTTC. It is translated as CASTRPGTGDGYTF.

This chain uses TRBV12-3 or TRBV12-4 with TRBJ2-1; D ambiguous. The CDR3 is made up of 13 amino acids. V was cut by 3 bases and J by 5 bases, with 8 bases left in between. This CDR3 is CASSFGGNNEQFF. Here the CDR3 DNA reads TGTGCCAGCAGTTTTGGCGGAAACAATGAGCAGTTCTTC.

The chain carries TRBV5-8 and TRBJ2-3; TRBD2 aligns across 9 bases. Germline values: CDR1 SGHTS, CDR2 YDEGEE. The CDR3 consists of 17 residues. Trimming took 3 bases from V and 3 from J; bases not matched to a gene: 11. Here the CDR3 reads CASSSSLAGRRTDTQYF. The DNA for the CDR3 is TGTGCCAGCAGCTCCAGTCTAGCGGGAAGAAGGACAGATACGCAGTATTTT.

The chain is built from TRBV13 and TRBJ1-5; D not resolved. CDR1 PRHDT and CDR2 FYEKMQ come from the germline V gene (reference sequence). The CDR3 is 13 residues long. V lost 2 bases and J lost 4, with 6 bases in between. CDR3 DNA: TGTGCCAGCAGCTTATACGGGAATCAGCCCCAGCATTTT. Translated, it gives CASSLYGNQPQHF.

This clone was detected only a few times. The chain couples TRBV20-1 to TRBJ2-5, with D uncertain. This CDR3 spans 10 amino acids. Germline assignment: CDR1 DFQATT and CDR2 SNEGSKA (reference sequence). V lost 6 bases, J lost 7 bases, and 9 bases lay in between. DNA of the CDR3: TGCAGTGCCCTAACGTTGACCCAGTACTTC. Translating gives CSALTLTQYF.

The CDR3 DNA follows: TGTGCCAGCACCTCCGGTTACGAGCAGTACTTC. Translating it yields CASTSGYEQYF. The rearrangement uses TRBV7-8 and TRBJ2-7; no reliable D call. The V gene lost 7 bases and the J gene lost 4 bases, with 8 bases spanning the gap. The CDR3 totals 11 residues. Per germline, CDR1 SGHVS and CDR2 FQNEAQ.

This clone was observed once. This rearrangement joins TRBV19 to TRBJ1-3; 8 bases are shared with TRBD1. The V and J ends lost 5 bases and 0 bases, in that order; junction bases with no gene match: 3. The CDR3 loop spans 15 amino acids. Germline V lookup: CDR1 LNHDA, CDR2 SQIVND (reference sequence). In DNA form, the CDR3 reads TGTGCCAGTAGTGCCACAGGGGGCTCTGGAAACACCATATATTTT. Translation gives CASSATGGSGNTIYF.

The V gene is TRBV28, the J gene TRBJ1-1; 10 nucleotides agree with TRBD1. This CDR3 comprises 16 residues. Germline-derived CDR1 and CDR2 are MDHEN and SYDVKM. Germline trimming cut 6 bases from V and 3 bases from J; bases unmatched to any gene: 10. The CDR3 DNA follows: TGTGCCAGCAGACCGGGACAGGGGAGGAGATACACTGAAGCTTTCTTT. Encoded protein: CASRPGQGRRYTEAFF.

The V gene is TRBV6-2 or TRBV6-3, the J gene TRBJ2-2, with 11 bases fitting TRBD2. Trimming took 4 bases from V and 4 from J; bases not matched to a gene: 5. Germline V gene lookup returns CDR1 MNHEY and CDR2 SVGEGT. The CDR3 consists of 16 residues. The CDR3 loop is CASSFRLAGSTGELFF. Here the CDR3 DNA reads TGTGCCAGCAGTTTCCGACTAGCGGGATCCACCGGGGAGCTGTTTTTT.

The chain couples TRBV7-2 to TRBJ2-7; 7 nucleotides agree with TRBD1. Germline values: CDR1 SGHTA, CDR2 FQGNSA. Losses at the gene ends were 5 bases for V and 2 bases for J; bases not matched to a gene: 3. CDR3 length equals 13 residues. CDR3 in amino acids: CASSTGQTYEQYF. In DNA form, the CDR3 reads TGTGCCAGCAGCACGGGACAGACCTACGAGCAGTACTTC. The variable domain in full, with the rest retrieved from reference TRBV7-2 and TRBJ2-7, is GAGVSQSPSNKVTEKGKDVELRCDPISGHTALYWYRQSLGQGLEFLIYFQGNSAPDKSGLPSDRFSAERTGGSVSTLTIQRTQQEDSAVYLCASSTGQTYEQYFGPGTRLTVT.

This clone is a singleton in its sample. The chain links TRBV20-1 to TRBJ1-2, with D unclear. V gave up 4 bases and J gave up 6 bases, with 9 bases separating them. CDR1 DFQATT and CDR2 SNEGSKA come from the germline V gene (reference sequence). CDR3 length: 11 amino acids. CDR3 coding DNA: TGCAGTGCTATGGCTGCTGATGGCTACACCTTC. Its protein is CSAMAADGYTF.